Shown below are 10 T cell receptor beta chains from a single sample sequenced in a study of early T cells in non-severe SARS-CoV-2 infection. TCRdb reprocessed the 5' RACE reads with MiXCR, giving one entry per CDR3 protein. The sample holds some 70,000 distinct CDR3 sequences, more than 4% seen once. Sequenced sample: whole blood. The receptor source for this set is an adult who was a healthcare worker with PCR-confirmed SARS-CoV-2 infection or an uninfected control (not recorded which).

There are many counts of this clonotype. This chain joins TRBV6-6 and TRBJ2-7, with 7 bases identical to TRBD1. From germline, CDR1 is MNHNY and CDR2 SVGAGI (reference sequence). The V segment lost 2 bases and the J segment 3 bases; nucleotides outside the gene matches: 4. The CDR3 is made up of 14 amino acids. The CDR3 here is CASSYLGTDYEQYF. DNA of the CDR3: TGTGCCAGCAGTTACCTAGGGACAGACTACGAGCAGTACTTC.

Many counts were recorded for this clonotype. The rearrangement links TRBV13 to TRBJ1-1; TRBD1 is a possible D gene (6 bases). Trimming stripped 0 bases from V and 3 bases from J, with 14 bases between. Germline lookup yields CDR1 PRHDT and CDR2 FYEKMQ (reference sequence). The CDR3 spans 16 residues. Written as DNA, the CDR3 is TGTGCCAGCAGCTTAGGCCGGCGGGACACCTACACTGAAGCTTTCTTT. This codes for CASSLGRRDTYTEAFF.

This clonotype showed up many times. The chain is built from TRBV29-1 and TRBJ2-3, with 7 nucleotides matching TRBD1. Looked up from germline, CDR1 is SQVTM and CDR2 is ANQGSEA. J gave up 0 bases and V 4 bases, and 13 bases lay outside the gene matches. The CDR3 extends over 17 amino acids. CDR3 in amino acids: CSVVGLFEGASTDTQYF. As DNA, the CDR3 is TGCAGCGTTGTGGGCCTCTTTGAGGGGGCCAGCACAGATACGCAGTATTTT.

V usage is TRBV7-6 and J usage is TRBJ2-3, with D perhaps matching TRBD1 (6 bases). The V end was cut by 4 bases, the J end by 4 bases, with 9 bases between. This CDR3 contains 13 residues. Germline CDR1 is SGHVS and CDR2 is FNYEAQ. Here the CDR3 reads CASSSQGADTQYF. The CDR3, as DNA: TGTGCCAGCAGCTCACAGGGTGCAGATACGCAGTATTTT.

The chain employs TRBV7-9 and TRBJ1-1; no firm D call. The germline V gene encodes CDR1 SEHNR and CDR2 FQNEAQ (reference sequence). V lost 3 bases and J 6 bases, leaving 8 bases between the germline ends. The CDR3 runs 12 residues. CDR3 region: CASSLLASEAFF. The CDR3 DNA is TGTGCCAGCAGCTTGTTGGCTTCTGAAGCTTTCTTT.

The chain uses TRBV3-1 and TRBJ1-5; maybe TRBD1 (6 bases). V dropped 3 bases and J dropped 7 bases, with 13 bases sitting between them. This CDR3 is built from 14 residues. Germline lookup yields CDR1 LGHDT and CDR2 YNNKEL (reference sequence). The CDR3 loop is CASSQAGEWQPQHF. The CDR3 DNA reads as TGTGCCAGCAGCCAGGCAGGGGAATGGCAGCCCCAGCATTTT. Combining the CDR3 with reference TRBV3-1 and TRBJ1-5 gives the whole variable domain DTAVSQTPKYLVTQMGNDKSIKCEQNLGHDTMYWYKQDSKKFLKIMFSYNNKELIINETVPNRFSPKSPDKAHLNLHINSLELGDSAVYFCASSQAGEWQPQHFGDGTRLSIL.

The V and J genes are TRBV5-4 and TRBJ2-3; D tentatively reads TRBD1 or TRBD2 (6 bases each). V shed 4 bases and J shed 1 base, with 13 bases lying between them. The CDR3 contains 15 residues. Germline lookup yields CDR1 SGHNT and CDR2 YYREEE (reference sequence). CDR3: CASSPGAGRTDTQYF. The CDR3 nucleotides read TGTGCCAGCAGCCCGGGGGCAGGGCGCACAGATACGCAGTATTTT.

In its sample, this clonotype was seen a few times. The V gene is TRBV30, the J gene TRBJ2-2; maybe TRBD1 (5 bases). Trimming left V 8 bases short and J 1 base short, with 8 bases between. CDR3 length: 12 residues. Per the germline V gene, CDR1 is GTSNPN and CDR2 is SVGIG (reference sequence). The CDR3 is CAKQGNTGELFF. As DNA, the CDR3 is TGTGCCAAGCAGGGGAACACCGGGGAGCTGTTTTTT.

The CDR3 region is CASGLTDTQYF. The CDR3 DNA sequence: TGTGCCAGCGGCCTCACAGATACGCAGTATTTT. This chain uses TRBV6-1 with TRBJ2-3, with D hard to call. There are 11 residues in the CDR3. V was cut by 8 bases and J by 2 bases, with 5 bases left in between. The germline V gene encodes CDR1 MNHNS and CDR2 SASEGT.

In DNA form, the CDR3 reads TGTGCCAGCAGCCCGGGGCAGGGCCCTGGCTACGAGCAGTACTTC. Translating gives CASSPGQGPGYEQYF. The chain employs TRBV9 and TRBJ2-7, with D perhaps TRBD1 or TRBD2 (5 bases each). The germline CDR1 and CDR2 sequences are SGDLS and YYNGEE. V dropped 4 bases and J dropped 3 bases, with 17 bases sitting between them. This CDR3 has 15 residues.